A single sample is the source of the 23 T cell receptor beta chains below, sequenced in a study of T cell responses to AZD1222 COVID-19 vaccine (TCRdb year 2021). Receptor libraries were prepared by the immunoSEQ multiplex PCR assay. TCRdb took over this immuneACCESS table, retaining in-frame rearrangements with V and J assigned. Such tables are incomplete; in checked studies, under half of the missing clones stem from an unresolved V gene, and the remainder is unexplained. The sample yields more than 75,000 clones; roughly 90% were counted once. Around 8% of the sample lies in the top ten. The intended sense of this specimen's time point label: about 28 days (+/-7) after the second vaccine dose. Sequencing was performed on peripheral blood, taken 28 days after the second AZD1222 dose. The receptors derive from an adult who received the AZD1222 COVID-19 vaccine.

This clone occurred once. This chain's CDR3 is CASSLDLGGNQPQHF. CDR3 in DNA: TGTGCCAGCAGCTTAGATCTAGGGGGCAATCAGCCCCAGCATTTT. The chain recombines TRBV11-2 with TRBJ1-5; D possibly corresponds to TRBD1 (5 bases). Trimming removed 0 bases at V and 2 bases at J, with 8 bases between. This CDR3 comprises 15 residues. Germline CDR1 reads SGHAT; CDR2 reads FQNNGV.

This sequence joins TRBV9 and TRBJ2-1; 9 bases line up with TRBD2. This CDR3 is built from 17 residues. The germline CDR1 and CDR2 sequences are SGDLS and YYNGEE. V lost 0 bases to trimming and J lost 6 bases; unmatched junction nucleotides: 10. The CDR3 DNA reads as TGTGCCAGCAGCGTAGGCGGCGTAGCGGGAGCGATCAATGAGCAGTTCTTC. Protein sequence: CASSVGGVAGAINEQFF.

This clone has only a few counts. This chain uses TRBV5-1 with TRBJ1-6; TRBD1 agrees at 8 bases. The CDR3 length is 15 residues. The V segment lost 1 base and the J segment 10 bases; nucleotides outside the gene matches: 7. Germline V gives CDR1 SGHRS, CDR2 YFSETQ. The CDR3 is CASSLSGQGGSPLHF. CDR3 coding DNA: TGCGCCAGCAGCTTGTCCGGACAGGGCGGCTCACCCCTCCACTTT.

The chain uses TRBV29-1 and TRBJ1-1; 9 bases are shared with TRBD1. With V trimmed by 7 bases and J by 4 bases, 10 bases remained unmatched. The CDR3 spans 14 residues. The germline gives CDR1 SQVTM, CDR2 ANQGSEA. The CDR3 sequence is CSAQRATGGTEAFF. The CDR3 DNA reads TGCAGCGCTCAGCGAGCGACAGGGGGCACTGAAGCTTTCTTT. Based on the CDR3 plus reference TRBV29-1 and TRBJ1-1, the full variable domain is SAVISQKPSRDICQRGTSLTIQCQVDSQVTMMFWYRQQPGQSLTLIATANQGSEATYESGFVIDKFPISRPNLTFSTLTVSNMSPEDSSIYLCSAQRATGGTEAFFGQGTRLTVV.

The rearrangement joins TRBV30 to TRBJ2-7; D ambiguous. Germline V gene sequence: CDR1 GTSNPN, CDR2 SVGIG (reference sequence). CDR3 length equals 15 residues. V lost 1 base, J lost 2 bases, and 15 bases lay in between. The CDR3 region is CAWSDPLGYTYEQYF. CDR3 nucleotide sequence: TGTGCCTGGAGTGACCCCCTGGGGTATACCTACGAGCAGTACTTC.

The chain's CDR3 is CASSIGQTNTEAFF. CDR3 DNA sequence: TGTGCCAGTAGTATAGGACAGACAAACACTGAAGCTTTCTTT. The chain carries TRBV19 and TRBJ1-1; possible D gene TRBD1, 5 bases. Trimming cost V 1 base and J 2 bases, with 8 bases left between them. Germline CDR1 and CDR2: LNHDA and SQIVND (reference sequence). This CDR3 spans 14 amino acids.

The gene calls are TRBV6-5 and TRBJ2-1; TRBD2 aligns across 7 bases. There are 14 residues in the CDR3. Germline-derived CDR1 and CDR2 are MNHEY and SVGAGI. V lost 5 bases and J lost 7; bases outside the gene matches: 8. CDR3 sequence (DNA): TGTGCCAGCAGTATTGGAGGGAGGGTTAATGAGCAGTTCTTC. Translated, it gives CASSIGGRVNEQFF.

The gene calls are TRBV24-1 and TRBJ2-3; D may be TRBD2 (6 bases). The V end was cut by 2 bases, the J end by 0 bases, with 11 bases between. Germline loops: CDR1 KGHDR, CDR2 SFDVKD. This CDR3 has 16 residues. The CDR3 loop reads CATSDWGVSSTDTQYF. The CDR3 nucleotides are TGTGCCACCAGTGATTGGGGGGTTTCTAGCACAGATACGCAGTATTTT.

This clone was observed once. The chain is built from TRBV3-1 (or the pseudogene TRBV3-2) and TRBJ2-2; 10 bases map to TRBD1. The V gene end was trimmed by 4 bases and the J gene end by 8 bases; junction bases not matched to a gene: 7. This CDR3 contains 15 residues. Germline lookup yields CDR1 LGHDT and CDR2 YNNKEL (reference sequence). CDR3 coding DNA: TGTGCCAGCAGCCCGGGGACAGGGGACGCGGGGGAGCTGTTTTTT. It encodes CASSPGTGDAGELFF.

Here the CDR3 DNA reads TGCGCCAGCAGCTTTGCTCAAATCAATGAGCAGTTCTTC. It is translated as CASSFAQINEQFF. The rearrangement links TRBV5-1 to TRBJ2-1, with no clear D. V lost 2 bases, J lost 6 bases, and 9 bases lay in between. This CDR3 spans 13 amino acids. Germline V gives CDR1 SGHRS, CDR2 YFSETQ.

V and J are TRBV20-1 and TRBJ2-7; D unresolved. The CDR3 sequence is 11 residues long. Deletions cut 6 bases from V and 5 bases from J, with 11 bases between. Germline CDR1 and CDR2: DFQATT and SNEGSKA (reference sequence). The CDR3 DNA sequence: TGCAGTGCAGGTAGCTTCGACGAGCAGTACTTC. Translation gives CSAGSFDEQYF.

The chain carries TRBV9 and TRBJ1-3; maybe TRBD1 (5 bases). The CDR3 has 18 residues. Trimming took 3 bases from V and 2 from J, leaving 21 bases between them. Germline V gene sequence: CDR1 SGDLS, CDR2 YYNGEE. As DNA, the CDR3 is TGTGCCAGCAGCGCGAGAGCTGGAGGGACCGACACTGGAAACACCATATATTTT. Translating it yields CASSARAGGTDTGNTIYF. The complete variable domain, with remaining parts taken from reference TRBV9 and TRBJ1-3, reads DSGVTQTPKHLITATGQRVTLRCSPRSGDLSVYWYQQSLDQGLQFLIQYYNGEERAKGNILERFSAQQFPDLHSELNLSSLELGDSALYFCASSARAGGTDTGNTIYFGEGSWLTVV.

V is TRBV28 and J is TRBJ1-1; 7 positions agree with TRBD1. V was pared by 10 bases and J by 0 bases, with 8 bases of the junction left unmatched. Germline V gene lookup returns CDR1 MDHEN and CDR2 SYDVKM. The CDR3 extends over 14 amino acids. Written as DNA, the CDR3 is TGTGCCATCATTGGAGGGGGCGTGAACACTGAAGCTTTCTTT. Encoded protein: CAIIGGGVNTEAFF.

The CDR3 region has the DNA TGTGCCAGCAGCCACGTACAAACCTCCTACGAGCAGTACTTC. It is translated as CASSHVQTSYEQYF. The chain links TRBV4-2 to TRBJ2-7, with no clear D. Germline V gene data show CDR1 as LGHNA and CDR2 as YNFKEQ. This CDR3 has 14 amino acids. V lost 3 bases and J 0 bases, leaving 9 bases between the germline ends.

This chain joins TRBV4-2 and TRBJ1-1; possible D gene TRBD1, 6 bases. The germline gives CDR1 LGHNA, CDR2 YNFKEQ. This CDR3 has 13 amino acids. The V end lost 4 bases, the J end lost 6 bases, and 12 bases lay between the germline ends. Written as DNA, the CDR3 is TGTGCCAGCAGCCTAAGACAGGTGGCTGAAGCTTTCTTT. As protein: CASSLRQVAEAFF.

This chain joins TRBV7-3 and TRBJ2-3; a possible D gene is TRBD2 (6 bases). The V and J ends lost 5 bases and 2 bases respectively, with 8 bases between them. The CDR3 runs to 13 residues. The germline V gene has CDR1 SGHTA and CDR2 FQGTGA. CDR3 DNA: TGTGCCAGCAGCGTGGACTACACAGATACGCAGTATTTT. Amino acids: CASSVDYTDTQYF.

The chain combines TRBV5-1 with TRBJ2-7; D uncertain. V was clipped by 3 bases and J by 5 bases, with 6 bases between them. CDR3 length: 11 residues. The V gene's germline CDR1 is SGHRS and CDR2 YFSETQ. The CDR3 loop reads CASSSYDEQYF. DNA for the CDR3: TGCGCCAGCAGCTCGTACGACGAGCAGTACTTC.

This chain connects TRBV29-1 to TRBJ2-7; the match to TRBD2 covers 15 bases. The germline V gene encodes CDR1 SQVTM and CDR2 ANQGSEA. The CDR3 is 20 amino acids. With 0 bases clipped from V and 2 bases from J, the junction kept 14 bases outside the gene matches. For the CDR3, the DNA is TGCAGCGTTGAAGATCGTGGACTAGCGGGAGGGCGAATAAGCCCCTACGAGCAGTACTTC. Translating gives CSVEDRGLAGGRISPYEQYF.

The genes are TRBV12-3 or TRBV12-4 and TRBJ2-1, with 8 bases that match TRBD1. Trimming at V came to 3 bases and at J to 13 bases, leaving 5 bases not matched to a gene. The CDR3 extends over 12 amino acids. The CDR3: CASSFATGAQFF. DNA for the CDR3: TGTGCCAGCAGTTTTGCGACAGGGGCCCAGTTCTTC.

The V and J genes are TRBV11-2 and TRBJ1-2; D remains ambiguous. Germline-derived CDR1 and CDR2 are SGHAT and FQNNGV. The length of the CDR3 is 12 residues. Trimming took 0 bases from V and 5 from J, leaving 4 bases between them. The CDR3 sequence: CASSLDGYGYTF. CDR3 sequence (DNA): TGTGCCAGCAGCTTAGATGGGTATGGCTACACCTTC.

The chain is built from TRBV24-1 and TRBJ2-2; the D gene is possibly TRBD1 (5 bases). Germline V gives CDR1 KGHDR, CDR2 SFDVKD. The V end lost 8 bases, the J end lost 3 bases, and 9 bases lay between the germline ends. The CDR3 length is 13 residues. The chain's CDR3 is CATKGVDTGELFF. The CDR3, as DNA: TGTGCCACCAAAGGGGTTGACACCGGGGAGCTGTTTTTT.

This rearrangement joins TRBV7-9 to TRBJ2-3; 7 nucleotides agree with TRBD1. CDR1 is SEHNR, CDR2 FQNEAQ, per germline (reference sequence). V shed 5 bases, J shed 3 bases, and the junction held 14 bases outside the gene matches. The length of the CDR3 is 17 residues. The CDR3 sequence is CASSHSQGPRGTDTQYF. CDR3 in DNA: TGTGCCAGCAGCCATTCACAGGGGCCGAGGGGGACAGATACGCAGTATTTT.

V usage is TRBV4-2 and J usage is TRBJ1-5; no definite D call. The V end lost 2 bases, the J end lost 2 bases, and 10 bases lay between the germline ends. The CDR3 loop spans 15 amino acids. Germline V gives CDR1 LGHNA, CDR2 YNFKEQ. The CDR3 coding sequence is TGTGCCAGCAGCCAAAATACGCAGGGCAATCAGCCCCAGCATTTT. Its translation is CASSQNTQGNQPQHF.